These 8 T cell receptor beta chains came from one sample sequenced in a study of T-cell memory formation after mild COVID-19. TCRdb re-called the 5' RACE reads through MiXCR, storing one row per CDR3 protein. The sample lists around 530,000 distinct CDR3 sequences, less than 25% seen once, with around 9.2% in the top ten. Material for sequencing was PBMCs or a T cell subset sorted from them (not recorded which). The receptors stem from an adult woman who had mild COVID-19 (a few samples of this study predate the infection). Cell type and time point are not known.

The chain carries TRBV7-6 and TRBJ2-7, with 13 bases lining up with TRBD2. The junction had 9 bases not matched to a gene; V was cut back by 7 bases and J by 0 bases. Looked up from germline, CDR1 is SGHVS and CDR2 is FNYEAQ. The length of the CDR3 is 17 residues. The DNA for the CDR3 is TGTGCCAGCACCCTCGGACTAGCGGGGGTAAACTCCTACGAGCAGTACTTC. Protein: CASTLGLAGVNSYEQYF.

This clonotype was picked up a small number of times. The chain is built from TRBV2 and TRBJ1-5; D is undetermined. This CDR3 has 13 residues. V lost 11 bases, J lost 1 base, and 12 bases lay in between. Germline V gene data show CDR1 as SNHLY and CDR2 as FYNNEI. The DNA of the CDR3 is TGTGCCTCTTGCAGCAGGAGCAATCAGCCCCAGCATTTT. Protein sequence: CASCSRSNQPQHF.

This clonotype was counted a few times. The V and J genes are TRBV6-7 and TRBJ2-2; a possible D gene is TRBD2 (5 bases). TRBV6-7 qualifies as an ORF whose function is uncertain. The CDR3 runs 15 residues. The germline V and J ends were trimmed by 4 bases and 0 bases, with 9 bases remaining between them. CDR3 DNA: TGTGCCAGCAGTTCCCGGAGGTCGAACACCGGGGAGCTGTTTTTT. Translated, it gives CASSSRRSNTGELFF.

This clonotype was detected once. The V and J genes are TRBV2 and TRBJ1-3; the D gene is possibly TRBD1 (6 bases). This CDR3 comprises 14 residues. CDR1 is SNHLY and CDR2 is FYNNEI in the germline V gene. Trimming shortened V by 9 bases and J by 4 bases, and 16 bases separated the two germline ends. The chain's CDR3 is CASHRAAFGNTIYF. CDR3 DNA: TGTGCCAGTCACAGGGCTGCGTTCGGAAACACCATATATTTT.

In its sample, this clonotype was seen a few times. The chain carries TRBV5-1 and TRBJ2-7, with D perhaps given as TRBD1 or TRBD2 (5 bases each). Germline loops: CDR1 SGHRS, CDR2 YFSETQ. V dropped 4 bases and J dropped 3 bases, with 14 bases sitting between them. The CDR3 consists of 14 residues. The DNA for the CDR3 is TGCGCCAGCAGCCCAGCGAGGGGTGACTACGAGCAGTACTTC. Residues: CASSPARGDYEQYF.

This clonotype turned up a few times. The chain carries TRBV24-1 and TRBJ2-7; a weak D match, TRBD2 (6 bases). Germline-derived CDR1 and CDR2 are KGHDR and SFDVKD. The CDR3 has 17 residues. The germline V and J ends were trimmed by 2 bases and 7 bases, with 23 bases remaining between them. The CDR3 here is CATSDSITAPTGGEQYF. The CDR3, as DNA: TGTGCCACCAGTGATTCGATAACGGCCCCAACCGGGGGAGAGCAGTACTTC.

The rearrangement uses TRBV23-1 and TRBJ2-5; D is uncertain. TRBV23-1 is noted as an ORF with a role that remains uncertain. The V end lost 4 bases, the J end lost 2 bases, and 20 bases lay between the germline ends. This CDR3 comprises 17 residues. CDR3 residues: CASSPNRETQEQETQYF. The CDR3 DNA reads TGCGCCAGCAGTCCCAATAGAGAGACTCAGGAGCAAGAGACCCAGTACTTC.

This clonotype was observed at least ten times. CDR3 protein: CASSKRTGRRANVLTF. The CDR3 region has the DNA TGTGCCAGCAGCAAACGGACGGGCAGGAGGGCCAACGTCCTGACTTTC. The chain carries TRBV7-9 and TRBJ2-6; D is ambiguous. The CDR3 has 16 amino acids. V was clipped by 5 bases and J by 5 bases, with 16 bases between them. Germline values: CDR1 SEHNR, CDR2 FQNEAQ (reference sequence).